This T cell receptor (beta chain) comes out of a study of PD-L1 blockade in urothelial cancer. The germline gives CDR1 LGHNA, CDR2 YNFKEQ. Trimming cost V 3 bases and J 4 bases, with 12 bases left between them. The CDR3 contains 14 residues. About this clone: The antigen remains undetermined.

Profiling relied on immunoSEQ multiplex PCR, and the TCRdb table lists in-frame clones only, not all of them. The data show some 29,000 clones, about 90% seen once. Points from the study as a whole: When pretreatment blood TCR clonality was below the median, it predicted better survival.

The source is a man between 50 and 59 years old with urothelial cancer. Sample: PBMCs, taken around atezolizumab (anti-PD-L1) treatment. The chain is built from TRBV4-2 and TRBJ1-2, with D perhaps matching TRBD1 (6 bases). Here the CDR3 DNA reads TGTGCCAGCAGCCAGGAGGGGGGGAGCTATGGCTACACCTTC. It codes for CASSQEGGSYGYTF.